This is a list of T cell receptor beta chains from one sample in a study of long-term antiretroviral therapy in people with HIV. Sequenced by immunoSEQ multiplex PCR; TCRdb stores in-frame clones only, minus some. In the table there are around 19,000 clones, around 87% of which are singletons. This specimen consisted of unsorted PBMCs, obtained 2.5 to 2.7 years after starting antiretroviral therapy. Receptors originate from a woman aged 45-60 years with HIV. Both conserved end residues are part of each CDR3. D genes are given only for firm matches. Size values are once, few and many counts, or a class for expanded clones, and some rows have none.

J: TRBJ2-7
size: NA
D: NA
V: TRBV5-1
DNA: TGCGCCAGCAGCTTGGAAGGAGGTTTGTACGAGCAGTACTTC
CDR3: CASSLEGGLYEQYF

J: TRBJ2-1
size: NA
D: NA
V: TRBV27
DNA: TGTGCCAGCCAATTAGACGGCAGCTACTACAATGAGCAGTTCTTC
CDR3: CASQLDGSYYNEQFF

J: TRBJ2-1
size: NA
D: TRBD2
V: TRBV11-2
DNA: TGTGCCAGCAGCCTAGGTAGCGGGAGTTGGAATGAGCAGTTCTTC
CDR3: CASSLGSGSWNEQFF

J: TRBJ1-1
size: NA
D: NA
V: TRBV6-5
DNA: TGTGCCAGCAGTTACTCGGTCCTGGGGGCTGGGACTGAAGCTTTCTTT
CDR3: CASSYSVLGAGTEAFF

J: TRBJ1-1
size: NA
D: TRBD1
V: TRBV29-1
DNA: TGCAGCGTCCAACGACAGGGGAACACTGAAGCTTTCTTT
CDR3: CSVQRQGNTEAFF

J: TRBJ2-5
size: NA
D: TRBD2
V: TRBV19
DNA: TGTGCCAGTAGTCGTAGCGGGAGCCAAGAGACCCAGTACTTC
CDR3: CASSRSGSQETQYF

J: TRBJ2-7
size: NA
D: NA
V: TRBV2
DNA: TGTGCCAGCAGTGTCGGAGAGGGGGTCCACTACTACGAGCAGTACTTC
CDR3: CASSVGEGVHYYEQYF

J: TRBJ1-2
size: once
D: TRBD1
V: TRBV10-3
DNA: TGTGCCATCAGTGGCCGGGACAGGGTATCCTCTAACTATGGCTACACCTTC
CDR3: CAISGRDRVSSNYGYTF

J: TRBJ2-5
size: once
D: NA
V: TRBV5-4
DNA: TGTGCCAGCAGCTTGATGAGGGCCAGCACACAAGAGACCCAGTACTTC
CDR3: CASSLMRASTQETQYF

J: TRBJ2-1
size: once
D: NA
V: TRBV5-6
DNA: TGTGCCAGCAGTGGGCGACGAACCTACCAGAATGAGCAGTTCTTC
CDR3: CASSGRRTYQNEQFF

J: TRBJ1-1
size: NA
D: NA
V: TRBV7-2
DNA: TGTGCCAGCAGCTTATCCCCCCTTTTGGGCACTGAAGCTTTCTTT
CDR3: CASSLSPLLGTEAFF

J: TRBJ1-5
size: NA
D: TRBD1
V: TRBV5-6
DNA: TGTGCCAGCAGCTTGGATGGGACAGGGGTTCAGCCCCAGCATTTT
CDR3: CASSLDGTGVQPQHF

J: TRBJ2-1
size: NA
D: TRBD2
V: TRBV6-6
DNA: TGTGCCAGCAGTCGGGCTAGCGGGAGTTATGAGCAGTTCTTC
CDR3: CASSRASGSYEQFF

J: TRBJ2-7
size: NA
D: TRBD1
V: TRBV5-1
DNA: TGCGCCAGCAGCACGGGACAGGGCCCCTACGAGCAGTACTTC
CDR3: CASSTGQGPYEQYF

J: TRBJ2-7
size: NA
D: NA
V: TRBV6-5
DNA: TGTGCCAGCAGTTCCGACCGTTCCTACGAGCAGTACTTC
CDR3: CASSSDRSYEQYF

J: TRBJ2-3
size: NA
D: NA
V: TRBV5-1
DNA: TGCGCCAGCAGCTTGGGTGGGACAGATACGCAGTATTTT
CDR3: CASSLGGTDTQYF

J: TRBJ2-3
size: NA
D: NA
V: TRBV4-1
DNA: TGCGCCAGCAGCCAAGATCCCGGAGTCGGAACAGATACGCAGTATTTT
CDR3: CASSQDPGVGTDTQYF

J: TRBJ2-1
size: NA
D: TRBD2
V: TRBV27
DNA: TGTGCCAGCAGTCAACCACTAGCGGGGTCCTCCTACAATGAGCAGTTCTTC
CDR3: CASSQPLAGSSYNEQFF

J: TRBJ2-5
size: NA
D: TRBD1
V: TRBV29-1
DNA: TGCAGCGTTGATGGGGGGCTCGGGACAGGAGGGGAGACCCAGTACTTC
CDR3: CSVDGGLGTGGETQYF

J: TRBJ2-5
size: NA
D: TRBD2
V: TRBV5-6
DNA: TGTGCCAGCAGCGCCGGGACTAGCGGGAAACGTGAGACCCAGTACTTC
CDR3: CASSAGTSGKRETQYF

J: TRBJ2-5
size: NA
D: NA
V: TRBV18
DNA: TGTGCCAGCTCACCACCGAGTCAAGAGACCCAGTACTTC
CDR3: CASSPPSQETQYF

J: TRBJ2-7
size: NA
D: NA
V: TRBV6-1
DNA: TGTGCCAGCAGTGACGAGGGCAGCTCCTACGAGCAGTACTTC
CDR3: CASSDEGSSYEQYF

J: TRBJ1-2
size: NA
D: NA
V: TRBV5-3
DNA: TGTGCCAGAAGCCGCCGACATTTTCGCCCCGGGACCTACACCTTC
CDR3: CARSRRHFRPGTYTF

J: TRBJ1-5
size: NA
D: NA
V: TRBV19
DNA: TGTGCCAGTATTGAGGGGTTAGGTAGCAATCAGCCCCAGCATTTT
CDR3: CASIEGLGSNQPQHF

J: TRBJ2-7
size: NA
D: NA
V: TRBV6-1
DNA: TGTGCCAGCCGAACCGGGACGGCGGCCTACGAGCAGTACTTC
CDR3: CASRTGTAAYEQYF

J: TRBJ1-1
size: once
D: NA
V: TRBV18
DNA: TGTGCCAGCTCACCAAGGGGGGAACGGGGGAGGAACACTGAAGCTTTCTTT
CDR3: CASSPRGERGRNTEAFF

J: TRBJ1-2
size: NA
D: NA
V: TRBV18
DNA: TGTGCCAGCTCATCAAATGCGGAACGCTATGGCTACACCTTC
CDR3: CASSSNAERYGYTF

J: TRBJ2-1
size: NA
D: NA
V: TRBV5-1
DNA: TGCGCCAGCAGCTTTGTTCTAGCCCAATCCGATGAGCAGTTCTTC
CDR3: CASSFVLAQSDEQFF

J: TRBJ2-7
size: once
D: TRBD1
V: TRBV9
DNA: TGTGCCAGCAGCCCTGGACAGGGGGTTTCCTACGAGCAGTACTTC
CDR3: CASSPGQGVSYEQYF

J: TRBJ2-6
size: NA
D: NA
V: TRBV27
DNA: TGTGCCAGCAGTTTAAGACGCACTGGGGCCAACGTCCTGACTTTC
CDR3: CASSLRRTGANVLTF

J: TRBJ2-3
size: NA
D: TRBD2
V: TRBV5-4
DNA: TGTGCCAGCAGTCCGCTAGCGGGAGGCGCCACAGATACGCAGTATTTT
CDR3: CASSPLAGGATDTQYF

J: TRBJ1-5
size: NA
D: NA
V: TRBV12-5
DNA: TGTGCTAGTGGTTTGGTAATATCAGGCCGGGGGGCTAATCAGCCCCAGCATTTT
CDR3: CASGLVISGRGANQPQHF

J: TRBJ1-2
size: few
D: NA
V: TRBV28
DNA: TGTGCCAGCAGTCCAAACATGGGCTATGGCTACACCTTC
CDR3: CASSPNMGYGYTF

J: TRBJ2-7
size: NA
D: TRBD2
V: TRBV5-6
DNA: TGTGCCAGCAGCTCCATTAGCGGGAGGGCCGGCGAGCAGTACTTC
CDR3: CASSSISGRAGEQYF

J: TRBJ2-7
size: NA
D: NA
V: TRBV19
DNA: TGTGCCAGTAGTATCAGTGTTGCCTACGAGCAGTACTTC
CDR3: CASSISVAYEQYF

J: TRBJ2-6
size: NA
D: TRBD2
V: TRBV11-2
DNA: TGTGCCAGCAGCGCGGGACTAGCGGGACTTGGGGCCAACGTCCTGACTTTC
CDR3: CASSAGLAGLGANVLTF

J: TRBJ2-1
size: NA
D: NA
V: TRBV9
DNA: TGTGCCAGCAGCTTGAACAATGAGCAGTTCTTC
CDR3: CASSLNNEQFF

J: TRBJ1-2
size: NA
D: NA
V: TRBV4-1
DNA: TGCGCCAGCAGCCTACAGGGAGTCTATGGCTACACCTTC
CDR3: CASSLQGVYGYTF

J: TRBJ2-1
size: NA
D: TRBD2
V: TRBV10-3
DNA: TGTGCCATCAGTGACACAACTAGCGGGAACAATGAGCAGTTCTTC
CDR3: CAISDTTSGNNEQFF

J: TRBJ1-3
size: NA
D: TRBD1
V: TRBV27
DNA: TGTGCCAGCAGTCCCTTTGGACAGGGGGGGTCTGGAAACACCATATATTTT
CDR3: CASSPFGQGGSGNTIYF

J: TRBJ2-1
size: once
D: NA
V: TRBV4-1
DNA: TGCGCCAGCAGCGCTCCGAGAAAAGACAATGAGCAGTTCTTC
CDR3: CASSAPRKDNEQFF

J: TRBJ2-7
size: NA
D: NA
V: TRBV27
DNA: TGTGCCAGCAGTCATGGAGTCGGGCTAAACTACGAGCAGTACTTC
CDR3: CASSHGVGLNYEQYF

J: TRBJ1-5
size: NA
D: NA
V: TRBV18
DNA: TGTGCCAGCTCAGCGGCAGAGGATCAGCCCCAGCATTTT
CDR3: CASSAAEDQPQHF

J: TRBJ1-4
size: NA
D: NA
V: TRBV7-6
DNA: TGTGCCAGCAGACAGGACAGTGAGGGAAAACTGTTTTTT
CDR3: CASRQDSEGKLFF

J: TRBJ1-5
size: NA
D: TRBD1
V: TRBV4-1
DNA: TGCGCCAGCAGCCCTGAACAGGGGTTCCAGCCCCAGCATTTT
CDR3: CASSPEQGFQPQHF